This TCR beta chain was identified in a study of blood T cell repertoires in COVID-19 (TCRdb year 2020). As for the study more broadly: The collaborator samples originated in the United States, Italy and Spain and spanned the acute and convalescent phases of COVID-19. The material from the prospective study consisted of cDNA or gDNA derived from T cells, B-cell-depleted T cells, or PBMCs. Where HLA class I and class II types were available, the types were taken from metadata supplied by the sample provider, not from assay-based typing. Subjects who had been exposed to COVID-19, were actively infected with it, or had recovered from it provided the deeply sampled blood TCRbeta repertoires that made up the dataset. The samples were drawn from the first 160 participants of the ongoing ImmuneRACE study and from over 950 subjects provided by 6 global collaborators. The repertoires were made available in a free public database intended to serve as a resource for research on the immune response to SARS-CoV-2. A de-identified subject ID, COVID-19 status, age in years and sex were almost always included in the sample metadata.

The immunoSEQ Assay, a bias-controlled multiplex PCR, was used to amplify TCRbeta CDR3 regions from genomic DNA. The source study handled its data this way. Nucleated cell counts per sample were estimated from amplification of reference gene primers within the assay. To quantify the absolute abundance of each unique TCRbeta CDR3 rearrangement, sequence reads were collapsed and filtered. Productive Simpson clonality was computed per sample as the square root of Simpson's diversity index over productive rearrangements. This immuneACCESS table, as held by TCRdb, lists in-frame sequences with V and J called but not all clones. Of the missing ones, under half trace to an unresolved V gene in checked studies; the others have no known cause. D and trimming come from the DNA, and the V and J calls and clone size come from that table. Across this sample there are approximately 310,000 clones, with roughly 87% seen only once. Clones ranked in the top ten supply 1% of the sample.

The CDR3 covers 14 residues, taking in both the cysteine and the phenylalanine. The read is trimmed to its CDR3 DNA, 42 bases read in frame from base 1. For CDR1 and CDR2, the germline V gene lists SGHAT and FQNNGV. The junction shows trimming of 5 bases on V and 3 bases on J, plus 10 bases between the germline ends. Whole blood was collected in K2EDTA tubes by collaborating institutions according to the institutions' own protocols. For TCRbeta analysis, collaborators shipped samples as frozen whole blood, isolated PBMCs, or DNA extracted from either of those sample types. Summary of the overall study and its limitations: The amount of clinical and demographic metadata varied by source and participant and was provided uncurated.

With respect to this clone: Its cognate antigen has yet to be identified. Nothing much larger sits one base from this clone, and base qualities are not available.

This sequence originates from a man between 45 and 60 years old with active or convalescent COVID-19. The sample was peripheral blood. The rearrangement combines TRBV11-2 with TRBJ2-2; possibly the D gene is TRBD1, per 6 matching bases. The DNA sequence follows: TGTGCCAGCAGCCCCGGGACATACACCGGGGAGCTGTTTTTT. It is translated as CASSPGTYTGELFF.